One and the same sample provided the 26 T cell receptor beta chains below, sequenced in a study of molecular identifiers for immune sequencing clone quantification. TCRdb redid the calling of the PCR reads with MiXCR, one entry per CDR3 protein. The data contain under 800,000 distinct CDR3 sequences, 25% of them seen just once; the ten biggest clones take up 0.6% to 0.9%. The source material was naive CD8+ T cells from blood, with Jurkat cell RNA spiked in. As to subset: FACS-sorted CD8+CD4-CCR7+CD45RA+ naive T cells. These receptors were collected from a human donor in good health. Some libraries in this study had Jurkat cell RNA spiked in.

This clonotype was observed at least ten times. The rearrangement joins TRBV5-4 to TRBJ2-2, with TRBD2 matching 11 bases. The V segment lost 0 bases and the J segment 6 bases; nucleotides outside the gene matches: 7. There are 17 residues in the CDR3. Germline-derived CDR1 and CDR2 are SGHNT and YYREEE (reference sequence). The CDR3 is CASSLAVLAGGPGELFF. DNA for the CDR3: TGTGCCAGCAGCTTGGCAGTCCTAGCGGGAGGTCCCGGGGAGCTGTTTTTT. Looking up the rest from reference TRBV5-4 and TRBJ2-2 gives the full variable domain: ETGVTQSPTHLIKTRGQQVTLRCSSQSGHNTVSWYQQALGQGPQFIFQYYREEENGRGNFPPRFSGLQFPNYSSELNVNALELDDSALYLCASSLAVLAGGPGELFFGEGSRLTVL.

Remarks on this clonotype: This sequence may be a read error, since a much larger clone differs from it by one base. The V call is TRBV3-1, the J call TRBJ1-6, with no clear D. The germline V gene encodes CDR1 LGHDT and CDR2 YNNKEL (reference sequence). There are 13 residues in the CDR3. DNA for the CDR3: TGTGCCAGCGGCCAAGCGAAAGGATCACCCCTCCACTTT. Protein product: CASGQAKGSPLHF.

This chain uses TRBV4-3 with TRBJ2-7; D is tentatively TRBD1 or TRBD2 (5 bases each). V was cut by 4 bases and J by 1 base, with 14 bases left in between. The length of the CDR3 is 15 residues. Germline CDR1 reads LGHNA; CDR2 reads YSLEER. The CDR3 sequence is CASSPEWGKSYEQYF. The CDR3 nucleotides read TGCGCCAGCAGCCCTGAGTGGGGGAAATCCTACGAGCAGTACTTC.

In the case of this clonotype: Germline is not matched at one junction end, which may reflect a read error. This chain links TRBV7-2 with TRBJ2-3; TRBD2 matches 8 bases. Germline CDR1 reads SGHTA; CDR2 reads FQGNSA. This CDR3 spans 14 amino acids. In DNA form, the CDR3 reads TGTGCCAGCAGCTTAACTAGCGGCACAGATATGCAGTATTTT. It is translated as CASSLTSGTDMQYF.

This clonotype was counted only a few times. V usage is TRBV4-3 and J usage is TRBJ2-5; 13 bases line up with TRBD2. Germline CDR1 reads LGHNA; CDR2 reads YSLEER. V lost 1 base and J lost 4; bases outside the gene matches: 3. This CDR3 is 16 amino acids long. The CDR3 nucleotides are TGCGCCAGCAGCCAAGGACTAGCGGGAGGTTCAGAGACCCAGTACTTC. This encodes CASSQGLAGGSETQYF.

This chain links TRBV19 with TRBJ2-1, with TRBD1 identical over 11 bases. Germline-derived CDR1 and CDR2 are LNHDA and SQIVND (reference sequence). Trimming at V came to 1 base and at J to 7 bases, leaving 3 bases not matched to a gene. The CDR3 spans 15 residues. The CDR3 here is CASSIGDRGINEQFF. CDR3 nucleotides: TGTGCCAGTAGTATAGGGGACAGGGGGATAAATGAGCAGTTCTTC.

In its sample, this clonotype was seen a few times. The genes are TRBV6-2 or TRBV6-3 and TRBJ2-1, with 11 bases identical to TRBD1. The junction had 6 bases not matched to a gene; V was cut back by 4 bases and J by 7 bases. Germline V CDR1 and CDR2: MNHEY, SVGEGT. The CDR3 is made up of 15 amino acids. Here the CDR3 DNA reads TGTGCCAGCAGTTCCTTAGGACAGGGGGCGAATGAGCAGTTCTTC. Encoded protein: CASSSLGQGANEQFF.

This clonotype was counted a few times. The chain links TRBV4-3 to TRBJ2-7, with D possibly matching TRBD1 (6 bases). Germline CDR1 and CDR2: LGHNA and YSLEER. The CDR3 covers 15 residues. V was shortened by 3 bases and J by 3 bases, with 15 bases between the two germline ends. CDR3 sequence (DNA): TGCGCCAGCAGCCACTCTTCGGGACACCTCTACGAGCAGTACTTC. Its protein product is CASSHSSGHLYEQYF.

This clonotype was detected many times. CDR3 region: CASTQDGMGYEQYF. CDR3 nucleotides: TGTGCCAGCACCCAAGACGGAATGGGATACGAGCAGTACTTC. V and J are TRBV6-5 and TRBJ2-7; unclear D gene. Trimming took 7 bases from V and 4 from J, leaving 17 bases between them. The length of the CDR3 is 14 residues. Germline CDR1 is MNHEY and CDR2 is SVGAGI.

Comment on this clonotype: This may come from a read error, since a much larger clone is one base off. The rearrangement uses TRBV29-1 and TRBJ1-4; D possibly corresponds to TRBD1 (5 bases). The germline V gene encodes CDR1 SQVTM and CDR2 ANQGSEA. CDR3 size: 15 residues. The CDR3 region has the DNA TGCGGCACCAAGGAGCGAGGGGCAACTAATGAAAAACTGTTTTTT. Amino acids: CGTKERGATNEKLFF.

This clonotype was observed a handful of times. V and J are TRBV12-3 or TRBV12-4 and TRBJ2-1, with 14 bases matching TRBD2. The V gene end was trimmed by 5 bases and the J gene end by 7 bases; junction bases not matched to a gene: 13. The length of the CDR3 is 18 residues. CDR3 protein: CASSPIPGTSGGRNEQFF. In nucleotides, the CDR3 is TGTGCCAGCAGTCCCATCCCCGGGACTAGCGGGGGTCGGAATGAGCAGTTCTTC.

This clonotype has a handful of counts. The rearrangement uses TRBV27 and TRBJ2-5, with D uncertain. Germline CDR1 and CDR2: MNHEY and SMNVEV (reference sequence). V was pared by 3 bases and J by 4 bases, with 9 bases between. This CDR3 comprises 13 residues. The CDR3 DNA is TGTGCCAGCAGTTTTGGTCTCTCAGAGACCCAGTACTTC. Its protein is CASSFGLSETQYF.

About this clonotype: A much larger clonotype is one base distant, so this may be a read error. The chain links TRBV7-9 to TRBJ2-3, with TRBD2 matching over 7 bases. After removal of 1 base from V and 3 bases from J, the junction contained 16 bases not matched to a gene. The V gene's germline CDR1 is SEHNR and CDR2 FQNEAQ (reference sequence). CDR3 size: 19 residues. Written as DNA, the CDR3 is TGTGCCAGCAGCTTAGTCCACCGGGAGTGGGAGGGCACGACAGATACGCAGTATTTT. Translated: CASSLVHREWEGTTDTQYF.

As concerns this clonotype: A much bigger clone sits one base away, suggesting this may be a read error. Written as DNA, the CDR3 is TGTGCCAGCAGTAAAGTCCACGAGCAGTACTTC. Protein product: CASSKVHEQYF. The chain combines TRBV6-1 with TRBJ2-7; no clear D gene. With 5 bases removed from V and 5 bases from J, the gap between germline ends came to 7 bases. Looked up from germline, CDR1 is MNHNS and CDR2 is SASEGT. The CDR3 is made up of 11 amino acids.

This clonotype was recorded once. This may come from a read error, since a much larger clone is one base off. The CDR3 region is CASSKRTLSTDTQYF. The CDR3 DNA reads as TGTGCCAGCAGCAAAAGGACTTTAAGCACAGATACGCAGTATTTT. This sequence joins TRBV7-2 and TRBJ2-3; possibly TRBD2 for D (5 bases). This CDR3 has 15 amino acids. CDR1 is SGHTA and CDR2 is FQGNSA in the germline V gene. The V gene lost 5 bases and the J gene lost 0 bases, with 12 bases spanning the gap.

In this sample, this clonotype turned up a few times. CDR3 residues: CASSMNRAGEQYF. The DNA for the CDR3 is TGTGCCAGTAGTATGAACAGGGCTGGGGAGCAGTACTTC. The chain has TRBV19 and TRBJ2-7; the D gene is possibly TRBD1 (6 bases). The CDR3 is 13 amino acids. V was shortened by 3 bases and J by 7 bases, with 13 bases between the two germline ends. Germline V CDR1 and CDR2: LNHDA, SQIVND (reference sequence).

This clonotype was detected ten times or more. The chain links TRBV27 to TRBJ2-5; 7 bases are a match to TRBD1. The CDR3 sequence is 16 residues long. V lost 6 bases and J lost 0; bases outside the gene matches: 10. The germline CDR1 and CDR2 sequences are MNHEY and SMNVEV (reference sequence). The CDR3 protein is CASRLIWDRNQETQYF. In DNA, the CDR3 is TGTGCCAGCAGACTCATATGGGACAGAAACCAAGAGACCCAGTACTTC.

Ten or more counts support this clonotype. The V and J genes are TRBV6-5 and TRBJ2-2; 10 bases are shared with TRBD2. Germline V lookup: CDR1 MNHEY, CDR2 SVGAGI. Trimming at V came to 0 bases and at J to 2 bases, leaving 6 bases not matched to a gene. There are 18 residues in the CDR3. CDR3 loop: CASSYSGLAGVNTGELFF. CDR3 sequence (DNA): TGTGCCAGCAGTTACTCGGGGCTAGCGGGAGTTAACACCGGGGAGCTGTTTTTT.

This clonotype was observed at least ten times. The chain combines TRBV11-2 with TRBJ1-1, with D unresolved. Trimming pared 3 bases from V and 3 bases from J, leaving 5 bases between. The CDR3 has 12 amino acids. Per germline, CDR1 SGHAT and CDR2 FQNNGV. The CDR3 coding sequence is TGTGCCAGCAGCTTCCCCTACACTGAAGCTTTCTTT. Translating gives CASSFPYTEAFF.

To note about this clonotype: With a much larger clone just one base away, this may be a read error. CDR3 sequence reads: CATSDSKGPEPQYF. The DNA of the CDR3 is TGTGCCACCAGTGATTCGAAAGGGCCGGAGCCCCAGTACTTC. This chain joins TRBV24-1 and TRBJ2-5; D remains ambiguous. This CDR3 comprises 14 residues. V lost 2 bases to trimming and J lost 9 bases, with 15 bases between them. The germline V gene has CDR1 KGHDR and CDR2 SFDVKD.

This clonotype was observed once. The rearrangement joins TRBV5-1 to TRBJ2-1; 8 bases align to TRBD2. V shed 0 bases and J 4 bases; nucleotides not matched to a gene: 9. The germline gives CDR1 SGHRS, CDR2 YFSETQ. This CDR3 region has 17 residues. The CDR3: CASSLDPPGGGYNEQFF. CDR3 coding DNA: TGCGCCAGCAGCTTGGATCCCCCGGGAGGGGGGTACAATGAGCAGTTCTTC. The full variable domain, rest sourced from reference TRBV5-1 and TRBJ2-1, is KAGVTQTPRYLIKTRGQQVTLSCSPISGHRSVSWYQQTPGQGLQFLFEYFSETQRNKGNFPGRFSGRQFSNSRSEMNVSTLELGDSALYLCASSLDPPGGGYNEQFFGPGTRLTVL.

V is TRBV28 and J is TRBJ2-7, with D tentatively TRBD1 or TRBD2 (5 bases each). This CDR3 is built from 21 residues. Per germline, CDR1 MDHEN and CDR2 SYDVKM. Deletions cut 7 bases from V and 4 bases from J, with 38 bases between. CDR3 sequence (DNA): TGTGCCAGCACTATCCGGGGCTTAGGCCTCCCCGAGGTGACCCGGGGTTACGAGCAGTACTTC. This gives the protein CASTIRGLGLPEVTRGYEQYF.

This chain joins TRBV29-1 and TRBJ2-7, with a weak D call TRBD1 (5 bases). Germline CDR1 SQVTM, CDR2 ANQGSEA. V shed 4 bases and J shed 1 base, with 11 bases lying between them. This CDR3 comprises 13 residues. As DNA, the CDR3 is TGCAGCGTTGGGGCGGACACTTCCTACGAGCAGTACTTC. This encodes CSVGADTSYEQYF.

This clonotype appeared a few times. J is TRBJ2-5 and V is TRBV27; D is undetermined. This CDR3 is built from 15 residues. Looked up from germline, CDR1 is MNHEY and CDR2 is SMNVEV (reference sequence). With 3 bases removed from V and 0 bases from J, the gap between germline ends came to 11 bases. The CDR3 region has the DNA TGTGCCAGCAGTTTCGGGCCCCTCAACCAAGAGACCCAGTACTTC. Translated, it gives CASSFGPLNQETQYF.

This clonotype was seen only a few times. The CDR3 sequence: CASSDADRGETQYF. The CDR3 DNA is TGTGCCAGCAGCGATGCGGACAGGGGAGAGACCCAGTACTTC. The chain combines TRBV9 with TRBJ2-5; TRBD1 agrees at 9 bases. CDR3 length equals 14 residues. Germline V lookup: CDR1 SGDLS, CDR2 YYNGEE. J lost 4 bases, V lost 3 bases, and 4 bases had no gene match.

There are a few counts of this clonotype. The chain employs TRBV5-6 and TRBJ2-2; the D gene is possibly TRBD1 (6 bases). CDR3 size: 16 residues. CDR1 is SGHDT and CDR2 is YYEEEE in the germline V gene. V gave up 3 bases and J gave up 3 bases, with 15 bases separating them. CDR3 coding DNA: TGTGCCAGCAGCTCAACCGGGACACCTTACACCGGGGAGCTGTTTTTT. Its protein is CASSSTGTPYTGELFF.